These 21 T cell receptor beta chains were all obtained from the same sample, sequenced in a study of shared T cell receptors in the human thymus. Assay used: immunoSEQ multiplex PCR; TCRdb lists only in-frame clones, some missing. Here the sample spans about 380,000 clones, 95% being singletons. The sequencing input was thymocytes. These receptors originate from a human donor.

The chain joins TRBV19 to TRBJ1-5, with D perhaps TRBD1 (5 bases). V shed 3 bases and J shed 4 bases, with 16 bases lying between them. Germline V gene sequence: CDR1 LNHDA, CDR2 SQIVND (reference sequence). The CDR3 sequence is 16 residues long. The CDR3 DNA reads TGTGCCAGTAGTATCGATCGCACAGGCAAAAATCAGCCCCAGCATTTT. Protein product: CASSIDRTGKNQPQHF.

J is TRBJ2-7 and V is TRBV2; D gene uncertain. This CDR3 has 14 amino acids. The V and J ends lost 9 bases and 0 bases respectively, with 15 bases between them. Germline-derived CDR1 and CDR2 are SNHLY and FYNNEI. CDR3 region: CASMAGTYSYEQYF. CDR3 bases: TGTGCCAGTATGGCCGGAACCTACTCCTACGAGCAGTACTTC. Complete variable domain (other parts from reference TRBV2 and TRBJ2-7): EPEVTQTPSHQVTQMGQEVILRCVPISNHLYFYWYRQILGQKVEFLVSFYNNEISEKSEIFDDQFSVERPDGSNFTLKIRSTKLEDSAMYFCASMAGTYSYEQYFGPGTRLTVT.

The J gene is TRBJ2-4, the V gene TRBV28; D may be TRBD1 (5 bases). Trimming stripped 4 bases from V and 1 base from J, with 8 bases between. The CDR3 is made up of 14 amino acids. In germline, CDR1 is MDHEN, CDR2 SYDVKM. Written as DNA, the CDR3 is TGTGCCAGCAGTTGCGACAGTGCCAAAAACATTCAGTACTTC. Translation: CASSCDSAKNIQYF.

The rearrangement joins TRBV2 to TRBJ2-7, with TRBD2 identical over 7 bases. Trimming took 7 bases from V and 3 from J; bases not matched to a gene: 6. The CDR3 extends over 13 amino acids. In germline, CDR1 is SNHLY, CDR2 FYNNEI. The CDR3 bases are TGTGCCAGCACCACCGCTAGCGGCTACGAGCAGTACTTC. Protein sequence: CASTTASGYEQYF.

This rearrangement joins TRBV19 to TRBJ2-1, with TRBD2 matching over 7 bases. This CDR3 spans 17 amino acids. J lost 0 bases, V lost 5 bases, and 10 bases had no gene match. Germline assignment: CDR1 LNHDA and CDR2 SQIVND (reference sequence). CDR3 sequence reads: CASSPQGGRSSYNEQFF. Written as DNA, the CDR3 is TGTGCCAGTAGTCCCCAGGGAGGGCGAAGCTCCTACAATGAGCAGTTCTTC.

The rearrangement uses TRBV27 and TRBJ2-1, with 9 bases that match TRBD2. Germline assignment: CDR1 MNHEY and CDR2 SMNVEV (reference sequence). This CDR3 contains 15 residues. V shed 8 bases, J shed 8 bases, and the junction held 13 bases outside the gene matches. The CDR3: CASHRRDSGSYEQFF. As DNA, the CDR3 is TGTGCCAGCCACCGTCGGGATAGCGGGAGTTATGAGCAGTTCTTC.

The CDR3 DNA reads TGTGCCAGCAGCTGGACTAGCAATGAGCAGTTCTTC. It specifies CASSWTSNEQFF. The V gene is TRBV7-2, the J gene TRBJ2-1; 7 bases are a match to TRBD2. Trimming at V came to 4 bases and at J to 6 bases, leaving 0 bases not matched to a gene. Germline V gene sequence: CDR1 SGHTA, CDR2 FQGNSA. The CDR3 loop spans 12 amino acids.

The chain links TRBV4-2 to TRBJ2-3; D unclear. Trimming left V 3 bases short and J 4 bases short, with 8 bases between. The CDR3 loop spans 13 amino acids. The V gene's germline CDR1 is LGHNA and CDR2 YNFKEQ. The CDR3 here is CASSQSFPDTQYF. In nucleotides, the CDR3 is TGTGCCAGCAGCCAGAGCTTTCCAGATACGCAGTATTTT.

The rearrangement uses TRBV25-1 and TRBJ1-1, with D perhaps matching TRBD1 (5 bases). V lost 7 bases, J lost 0 bases, and 15 bases lay in between. From germline, CDR1 is MGHDK and CDR2 SYGVNS. This CDR3 spans 15 amino acids. For the CDR3, the DNA is TGTGCCAGCATGGGACGGTATACCCTGAACACTGAAGCTTTCTTT. Its protein product is CASMGRYTLNTEAFF.

The chain uses TRBV10-1 and TRBJ2-1, with D tentatively TRBD2 (5 bases). The V gene's germline CDR1 is WNHNN and CDR2 SYGVQD (reference sequence). The CDR3 spans 14 residues. Between the trimmed V and J ends, which lost 0 bases and 4 bases, there was a span of 7 bases. The CDR3 protein is CASSESGEYNEQFF. Written as DNA, the CDR3 is TGCGCCAGCAGTGAGTCGGGAGAATACAATGAGCAGTTCTTC.

The rearrangement uses TRBV4-3 and TRBJ2-3; 11 nucleotides align to TRBD2. Germline CDR1 reads LGHNA; CDR2 reads YSLEER. V shed 1 base, J shed 2 bases, and the junction held 5 bases outside the gene matches. This CDR3 region has 17 residues. This CDR3 is CASSQGVAGGHTDTQYF. The CDR3 DNA reads TGCGCCAGCAGCCAAGGGGTAGCGGGAGGGCACACAGATACGCAGTATTTT.

This rearrangement joins TRBV14 to TRBJ2-7, with 10 positions matching TRBD1. Germline values: CDR1 SGHDN, CDR2 FVKESK. Trimming cost V 0 bases and J 2 bases; bases outside gene matches: 4. There are 16 residues in the CDR3. The DNA for the CDR3 is TGTGCCAGCAGCCAAGACCGGGACAGGGGTACCTACGAGCAGTACTTC. Translating gives CASSQDRDRGTYEQYF.

The chain is built from TRBV14 and TRBJ1-4; D uncertain. The CDR3 is 14 residues long. Trimming removed 0 bases from V and 7 bases from J, with 9 bases in between. Germline V gene data show CDR1 as SGHDN and CDR2 as FVKESK. CDR3 bases: TGTGCCAGCAGCCAAGATCTAGGAGGTGAAAAACTGTTTTTT. Protein: CASSQDLGGEKLFF.

The rearrangement uses TRBV6-5 and TRBJ1-6; 7 positions match TRBD1. The CDR3 loop spans 14 amino acids. V trimming: 6 bases; J trimming: 6 bases; junction bases outside the gene matches: 5. CDR1 and CDR2 (germline): MNHEY, SVGAGI. The CDR3 spells CASSLTGSNSPLHF. CDR3 coding DNA: TGTGCCAGCAGCCTGACAGGGAGTAATTCACCCCTCCACTTT.

The chain carries TRBV28 and TRBJ2-7; D remains ambiguous. The CDR3 is 17 residues long. Trimming stripped 3 bases from V and 1 base from J, with 19 bases between. Germline V gives CDR1 MDHEN, CDR2 SYDVKM. The CDR3 protein is CASSFYSLGLLSYEQYF. The CDR3, as DNA: TGTGCCAGCAGTTTTTATTCCCTCGGGTTACTGTCCTACGAGCAGTACTTC.

This clone was detected only once. The rearrangement joins TRBV20-1 to TRBJ1-4, with TRBD1 matching over 9 bases. CDR1 and CDR2 (germline): DFQATT, SNEGSKA (reference sequence). With V trimmed by 5 bases and J by 12 bases, 4 bases remained unmatched. The CDR3 is 11 residues long. The CDR3 DNA reads as TGCAGTGCTCCCGGGGACAGGGAACTGTTTTTT. Translating it yields CSAPGDRELFF.

V is TRBV18 and J is TRBJ1-1, with D hard to call. The CDR3 is made up of 16 amino acids. Deletions cut 5 bases from V and 1 base from J, with 17 bases between. The V gene's germline CDR1 is KGHSH and CDR2 LQKENI. Here the CDR3 DNA reads TGTGCCAGCTCATCATGGACCCTCGAGTCGAACACTGAAGCTTTCTTT. This codes for CASSSWTLESNTEAFF.

This sequence joins TRBV5-1 and TRBJ2-7, with 7 positions matching TRBD2. This CDR3 is 17 amino acids long. The V and J ends lost 1 base and 5 bases, in that order; junction bases with no gene match: 15. Germline V gives CDR1 SGHRS, CDR2 YFSETQ. CDR3 in DNA: TGCGCCAGCAGCTTGCTCTCTAGCGGCCAGGTTAGAAACGAGCAGTACTTC. It is translated as CASSLLSSGQVRNEQYF.

The rearrangement links TRBV11-2 to TRBJ2-3; D uncertain. The CDR3 covers 17 residues. Germline lookup yields CDR1 SGHAT and CDR2 FQNNGV. V was trimmed by 1 base and J by 2 bases, leaving 16 bases between them. The CDR3 is CASSLVWSAEHTDTQYF. For the CDR3, the DNA is TGTGCCAGCAGCTTAGTATGGTCAGCCGAACACACAGATACGCAGTATTTT.

The V and J genes are TRBV6-1 and TRBJ1-4; D not resolved. Germline V gives CDR1 MNHNS, CDR2 SASEGT. The CDR3 has 15 amino acids. Trimming took off 2 bases at V and 8 bases at J, with 15 bases between the two ends. CDR3 amino acids: CASSETVAPPEKLFF. In DNA, the CDR3 is TGTGCCAGCAGTGAAACGGTCGCTCCACCCGAAAAACTGTTTTTT.

This clone was seen only once. The gene calls are TRBV15 and TRBJ2-1; D unresolved. V lost 1 base and J 6 bases, leaving 7 bases between the germline ends. Per the germline V gene, CDR1 is LNHNV and CDR2 is YYDKDF (reference sequence). The CDR3 totals 13 residues. CDR3 in amino acids: CATSRGPGNEQFF. CDR3 nucleotide sequence: TGTGCCACCAGCAGAGGCCCCGGCAATGAGCAGTTCTTC. The full variable domain, in which reference TRBV15 and TRBJ2-1 provide the parts outside the CDR3, is DAMVIQNPRYQVTQFGKPVTLSCSQTLNHNVMYWYQQKSSQAPKLLFHYYDKDFNNEADTPDNFQSRRPNTSFCFLDIRSPGLGDTAMYLCATSRGPGNEQFFGPGTRLTVL.